The present T cell receptor (beta chain) was sequenced within a study of T cell repertoires and Cas9 in healthy adults. Whole-study context: Multi-effector potency, cytotoxicity and lineage were assessed in SpCas9-reactive CD4 and CD8 T cells.

CDR3 size: 13 residues. V lost 7 bases to trimming and J lost 10 bases; unmatched junction nucleotides: 4. Germline V gene sequence: CDR1 MNHEY, CDR2 SMNVEV (reference sequence). As for this clone: The antigen is undetermined.

General observations from the study: SpCas9-reactive effector T cells were reportedly restrained in vitro by SpCas9-reactive regulatory T cells.

Assay used: immunoSEQ multiplex PCR; TCRdb lists only in-frame clones, some missing. In the table there are about 13,000 clones, roughly nine tenths of which are singletons. The sequencing input was Tregs (CD4+, CD25+, CD127-, CD137-, CD154-) from PBMCs; culture status not recorded. This clonotype was sampled from a human donor in good health. The chain couples TRBV27 to TRBJ1-6, with 10 nucleotides matching TRBD1. CDR3 nucleotide sequence: TGTGCCAGCAAGGGACAGGGGAGCTCACCCCTCCACTTT. It codes for CASKGQGSSPLHF.